Shown below are 8 T cell receptor beta chains from a single sample sequenced in a study of response to subunit inactivated influenza vaccine. TCRdb redid the calling of the RT-PCR reads with MiXCR, one entry per CDR3 protein. The sample yields approximately 520,000 distinct CDR3 sequences, roughly 23% seen once. Sequences were derived from CD4+ T cells sorted from PBMCs, sampled about 5 days after vaccination. These receptor sequences come from a man aged 50 to 60 who received an inactivated influenza vaccine.

This clonotype has a single count. Being one base from a much bigger clone, this may be a read error. The V call is TRBV11-2, the J call TRBJ2-7, with a possible D match to TRBD2 (6 bases). Germline V CDR1 and CDR2: SGHAT, FQNNGV. This CDR3 region has 14 residues. Trimming cost V 5 bases and J 2 bases, with 13 bases left between them. The CDR3 DNA sequence: TGTGCCAGCAGCCCACCGGGACTGACCTACGAGCAGTACTTC. Translated: CASSPPGLTYEQYF.

V gene TRBV20-1 combines with J gene TRBJ2-7; either TRBD1 or TRBD2 may fit D (5 bases each). Trimming removed 6 bases from V and 3 bases from J, with 21 bases in between. CDR3 length: 15 residues. Germline CDR1 and CDR2: DFQATT and SNEGSKA (reference sequence). The CDR3 reads CSAMSSGPSIYEQYF. The CDR3 DNA sequence: TGCAGTGCGATGTCGTCGGGACCATCCATCTACGAGCAGTACTTC.

This clonotype was picked up a small number of times. The chain is built from TRBV6-5 and TRBJ2-5; perhaps D is TRBD1 or TRBD2 (5 bases each). The CDR3 length is 15 residues. Trimming shortened V by 2 bases and J by 1 base, and 11 bases separated the two germline ends. Per germline, CDR1 MNHEY and CDR2 SVGAGI. The CDR3 coding sequence is TGTGCCAGCAGTTACCTCCGAGGGGCCCAAGAGACCCAGTACTTC. Translated: CASSYLRGAQETQYF.

The table lists this clonotype with a few counts. V is TRBV6-5 and J is TRBJ2-7, with a weak D call TRBD2 (7 bases). V lost 4 bases, J lost 2 bases, and 15 bases lay in between. The CDR3 length is 15 residues. Germline assignment: CDR1 MNHEY and CDR2 SVGAGI. The CDR3 sequence is CASSFDRGGPYEQYF. The CDR3 region has the DNA TGTGCCAGCAGTTTCGATAGGGGGGGACCCTACGAGCAGTACTTC.

This clonotype was counted between two and nine times. The chain has TRBV2 and TRBJ2-3, with 8 bases lining up with TRBD2. The junction had 17 bases not matched to a gene; V was cut back by 6 bases and J by 3 bases. There are 18 residues in the CDR3. The germline V gene encodes CDR1 SNHLY and CDR2 FYNNEI. This CDR3 reads CASSVIIGGAQSTDTQYF. In DNA form, the CDR3 reads TGTGCCAGCAGCGTGATTATCGGGGGGGCCCAGAGTACAGATACGCAGTATTTT.

CDR3 nucleotide sequence: TGCGCCAGCAGCCGCGCATGGACAGTTCCGAACACCGGGGAGCTGTTTTTT. Protein product: CASSRAWTVPNTGELFF. The chain has TRBV4-3 and TRBJ2-2, with a tentative D call TRBD1 (6 bases). The CDR3 covers 17 residues. From germline, CDR1 is LGHNA and CDR2 YSLEER. V was cut by 4 bases and J by 0 bases, with 15 bases left in between.

This clonotype occurred many times. The junction and the germline gene differ at one end; a read error may be behind it. The chain links TRBV12-3 or TRBV12-4 to TRBJ2-5; 7 nucleotides align to TRBD2. The CDR3 is 13 amino acids. The CDR3 nucleotides read TGCGCCAGCAGCTTGGGAGGGCAAGAGACCCAGTACTTC. Amino acid sequence: CASSLGGQETQYF.

The chain couples TRBV24-1 to TRBJ2-2; possibly TRBD1 for D (5 bases). CDR1 KGHDR and CDR2 SFDVKD come from the germline V gene. The V end lost 1 base, the J end lost 3 bases, and 11 bases lay between the germline ends. This CDR3 has 16 amino acids. CDR3 nucleotide sequence: TGTGCCACCAGTGATTTTGGTCCAGGGTACACCGGGGAGCTGTTTTTT. The encoded protein is CATSDFGPGYTGELFF.